These T cell receptor beta chains were read from a single sample in a study of response to subunit inactivated influenza vaccine. MiXCR, run by TCRdb on the RT-PCR reads, gives a single entry per CDR3 protein. The sample has a few hundred thousand distinct CDR3 sequences, around a fifth seen once. The sample in question was PBMCs from blood, obtained 21 months after vaccination. The receptors shown here come from a man aged 50 to 69 who received an inactivated influenza vaccine. CDR3s include the opening cysteine and the closing phenylalanine or tryptophan. D genes are given only for firm matches. Rows give clone size only sometimes, using once, few, many, or a class for an expanded clone.

j_gene | abundance | d_gene | v_gene | CDR3nt | CDR3aa
TRBJ2-3 | - | - | TRBV12-3/TRBV12-4 | TGTGCCAGCGGGCCCGGACATACGCAGTATTTT | CASGPGHTQYF
TRBJ1-2 | few | - | TRBV6-5 | TGTGCCAGCAGTTACGCGTCATCAGGGGCGTCGGGCTACACCTTC | CASSYASSGASGYTF
TRBJ1-1 | few | - | TRBV3-1 | TGTGCCAGCAGCCCCAGGGAGGCCTTGAACACTGAAGCTTTCTTT | CASSPREALNTEAFF
TRBJ2-1 | - | - | TRBV20-1 | TGCAGTGCTGGACTGTACCCGAATAATGAGCAGTTCTTC | CSAGLYPNNEQFF
TRBJ1-1 | - | - | TRBV4-1 | TGCGCCAGCAGCCCCCTGAGGGATGACCTCTTAGCTTTCTTT | CASSPLRDDLLAFF
TRBJ1-1 | - | - | TRBV3-1 | TGTGCCAGCAGCCAGGCAGGAGCCCTGAACACTGAAGCTTTCTTT | CASSQAGALNTEAFF
TRBJ2-5 | - | - | TRBV7-2 | TGTGCCAGCAGCTTATGGGGGCGGGAGACCCAGTACTTC | CASSLWGRETQYF
TRBJ2-5 | - | TRBD2 | TRBV20-1 | TGCAGTGCTACCCGGACTAGCGGGAGCGTACAAGAGACCCAGTACTTC | CSATRTSGSVQETQYF
TRBJ2-7 | once | - | TRBV20-1 | TGCAGTGCTAGTTCGGCAGGAGCCTACGAGCAGTACTTC | CSASSAGAYEQYF
TRBJ1-5 | few | - | TRBV6-2/TRBV6-3 | TGTGCTAGCAGTTACGTAAATAGCAATCAGCCCCAGCATTTT | CASSYVNSNQPQHF
TRBJ1-1 | - | TRBD1 | TRBV30 | TGTGCCTGGAGCCAAACAGGGGGCACTGAAGCTTTCTTT | CAWSQTGGTEAFF
TRBJ2-7 | few | TRBD1 | TRBV10-3 | TGTGCCATCAGAGGGACAGTACCTCCCTACGAGCAGTACTTC | CAIRGTVPPYEQYF
TRBJ2-1 | - | TRBD2 | TRBV4-2 | TGTGCCAGCAGCCAAGCTAGCGGGGTGGATGAGCAGTTCTTC | CASSQASGVDEQFF
TRBJ2-5 | - | - | TRBV5-1 | TGCGCCAGCAGCTTGTCTGGGAAAGAGACCCAGTACTTC | CASSLSGKETQYF
TRBJ1-2 | few | TRBD1 | TRBV12-3/TRBV12-4 | TGTGCCAGCAGTTTTACAGGGGGCCAAAGTGGCTACACCTTC | CASSFTGGQSGYTF
TRBJ1-1 | few | TRBD1 | TRBV18 | TGTGCCAGCTCACCCGGGACAGGGGGCCCCACTGAAGCTTTCTTT | CASSPGTGGPTEAFF
TRBJ1-6 | - | TRBD1 | TRBV25-1 | TGTGCCAGCAGACCCCCCGGGACAGGGGATTCACCCCTCCACTTT | CASRPPGTGDSPLHF
TRBJ1-3 | - | TRBD1 | TRBV11-3 | TGTGCCAGCAGCCACGGGACAGGGAAAGAAAACACCATATATTTT | CASSHGTGKENTIYF
TRBJ2-2 | - | - | TRBV6-2/TRBV6-3 | TGTGCCAGCAGTTACCCCCACGGGAACACCGGGGAGCTGTTTTTT | CASSYPHGNTGELFF
TRBJ1-6 | - | TRBD1 | TRBV5-4 | TGTGCCAGCAGCTTGAAACCCATAGGACAGGGTGGCTCACCCCTCCACTTT | CASSLKPIGQGGSPLHF
TRBJ2-7 | few | - | TRBV12-3/TRBV12-4 | TGTGCCAGCAGTTCCACCCGGGCTGGGGTCGCCTACGAGCAGTACTTC | CASSSTRAGVAYEQYF
TRBJ1-1 | - | - | TRBV6-5 | TGTGCCAGCAGTCAAGGGGGTGGTGAAGCTTTCTTT | CASSQGGGEAFF
TRBJ1-3 | - | - | TRBV19 | TGTGCCAGTAGTCCACGGTACTCTGGAAACACCATATATTTT | CASSPRYSGNTIYF
TRBJ2-3 | - | - | TRBV13 | TGTGCCAGCAGCTCGCCCGGACGGAGTAAGGCGGATACGCAGTATTTT | CASSSPGRSKADTQYF
TRBJ1-2 | - | - | TRBV5-1 | TGCGCCAGCAGCTTGGCCAGCATCTATGGCTACACCTTC | CASSLASIYGYTF
TRBJ2-1 | - | TRBD1 | TRBV5-1 | TGCGCCAGCAGCTTGGCCTCGACAGGGGGCCGAGGCAATGAGCAGTTCTTC | CASSLASTGGRGNEQFF